This T cell receptor beta chain was identified during a study of T cell repertoires in cytomegalovirus infection. The wider study: Based on public TCR beta signatures, there were indications of CMV infection and of a matching HLA type.

TCRdb re-derived calls from the reads in MiXCR, one entry per CDR3 protein. The sample consists of about 920,000 distinct CDR3 sequences, about a third of them appearing once. On this clonotype itself: Its target is not known.

The study's findings and limits: Clonotypes of TCR beta that were HLA-C-restricted and CMV-specific dominated the ex vivo response.

This material consisted of cultured CD8+ T cells from PBMCs, taken from culture after CMV antigen stimulation. The clonotype was recovered from a human donor in good health (CMV status not recorded). Some clones in this sample may be carry-over from other donors' samples.

The DNA of the CDR3 is TGCGCCAGCAGCACAGGGCCGGGAGATACGCAGTATTTT. Protein sequence: CASSTGPGDTQYF. The chain recombines TRBV4-1 with TRBJ2-3; TRBD1 is a possible D gene (6 bases). Trimming took 5 bases from V and 5 from J, leaving 11 bases between them. Germline V lookup: CDR1 MGHRA, CDR2 YSYEKL. CDR3 length: 13 residues.